This T cell receptor beta chain derives from a study of blood T cells in healthy people across ages. Per germline, CDR1 GTSNPN and CDR2 SVGIG (reference sequence). Unmatched junction bases numbered 3, after V lost 3 bases and J lost 8 bases. This CDR3 spans 12 amino acids. This clonotype was seen ten or more times. Its antigen is unknown. Sample-barcoded 5' priming and a J-beta primer mix drove a second PCR of roughly 7 to 11 cycles. Researchers report that a template-switch adaptor with 12 random nucleotides tagged each cDNA molecule. MiXCR was run by TCRdb on the 5' RACE reads, yielding one entry per CDR3 protein. The sample includes about 1,600,000 distinct CDR3 sequences, roughly 45% of them seen just once. In terms of origin and age, donors were healthy Caucasian individuals from Russia aged about 6 to 90. Findings of the study overall: Per million T cells, TCR beta diversity dropped about linearly as age rose. Greater diversity and more naive CD4+ cells were seen in long-lived donors than in aged donors.

This sequence was found in a woman aged 18-30 years in good health. The sequenced sample was blood. The chain is built from TRBV30 and TRBJ2-1, with 8 nucleotides matching TRBD2. CDR3 in amino acids: CAWRGTRHEQFF. The CDR3 DNA reads TGTGCCTGGAGGGGGACTAGACATGAGCAGTTCTTC.